Below are 2 T cell receptor beta chains sequenced from a single sample in a study of blood T cell repertoires in COVID-19. Profiling relied on immunoSEQ multiplex PCR, and the TCRdb table lists in-frame clones only, not all of them. The repertoire holds about 65,000 clones, with 70% to 90% as singletons. The sequenced sample consisted of peripheral blood. These receptors came from a man older than 75 with acute or convalescent COVID-19.

This chain uses TRBV10-1 with TRBJ1-2; perhaps TRBD1 as D (6 bases). There are 13 residues in the CDR3. V dropped 4 bases and J dropped 4 bases, with 10 bases sitting between them. CDR1 WNHNN and CDR2 SYGVQD come from the germline V gene (reference sequence). The CDR3 nucleotides are TGCGCCAGCAGTGGACAGGCGGGCTATGGCTACACCTTC. This codes for CASSGQAGYGYTF.

V is TRBV18 and J is TRBJ1-1; 9 bases align to TRBD1. Germline V gives CDR1 KGHSH, CDR2 LQKENI. The CDR3 has 16 amino acids. V was clipped by 3 bases and J by 1 base; unmatched bases: 6. The CDR3, as DNA: TGTGCCAGCTCACCCGGGACAGGGAGTCGGAACACTGAAGCTTTCTTT. Translation gives CASSPGTGSRNTEAFF.